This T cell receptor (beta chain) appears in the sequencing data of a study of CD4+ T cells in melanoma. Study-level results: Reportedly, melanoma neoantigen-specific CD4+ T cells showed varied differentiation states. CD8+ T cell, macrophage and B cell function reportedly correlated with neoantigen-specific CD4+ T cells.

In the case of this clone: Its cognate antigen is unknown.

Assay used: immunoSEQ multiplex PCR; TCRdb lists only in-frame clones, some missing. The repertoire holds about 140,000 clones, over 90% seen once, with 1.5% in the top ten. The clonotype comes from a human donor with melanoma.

DNA of the CDR3: TGTGCCAGTAGTATAGGGGGATCCCGGGGGCAAGAGACCCAGTACTTC. It encodes CASSIGGSRGQETQYF. The chain employs TRBV19 and TRBJ2-5; TRBD2 is a possible D gene (6 bases). Looked up from germline, CDR1 is LNHDA and CDR2 is SQIVND (reference sequence). CDR3 length: 16 amino acids. The V end lost 1 base, the J end lost 2 bases, and 14 bases lay between the germline ends.